These 13 T cell receptor beta chains were all obtained from the same sample, sequenced in a study of blood T cell repertoires in COVID-19. Profiling relied on immunoSEQ multiplex PCR, and the TCRdb table lists in-frame clones only, not all of them. The data hold roughly 310,000 clones, with under 90% observed a single time. The specimen sequenced was peripheral blood. These receptors were collected from a woman younger than 45 with COVID-19, enrolled during active disease.

The J gene is TRBJ2-5, the V gene TRBV18, with D tentatively TRBD2 (6 bases). There are 14 residues in the CDR3. V lost 5 bases to trimming and J lost 2 bases, with 12 bases between them. The germline gives CDR1 KGHSH, CDR2 LQKENI. This CDR3 reads CASSAPGLQETQYF. DNA for the CDR3: TGTGCCAGCTCAGCTCCGGGACTTCAAGAGACCCAGTACTTC.

J is TRBJ2-7 and V is TRBV4-2; D call uncertain. Trimming shortened V by 1 base and J by 2 bases, and 12 bases separated the two germline ends. The CDR3 length is 15 residues. Germline lookup yields CDR1 LGHNA and CDR2 YNFKEQ. Written as DNA, the CDR3 is TGTGCCAGCAGCCAAGGAACAGAGATTCCCTACGAGCAGTACTTC. It codes for CASSQGTEIPYEQYF.

The V gene is TRBV28, the J gene TRBJ2-1; a weak D match, TRBD2 (5 bases). Germline lookup yields CDR1 MDHEN and CDR2 SYDVKM. The CDR3 runs 13 residues. The germline V and J ends were trimmed by 8 bases and 9 bases, with 17 bases remaining between them. CDR3 bases: TGTGCCAGCGGAATAAGACTTGGGAGTGAGCAGTTCTTC. It codes for CASGIRLGSEQFF.

The chain combines TRBV30 with TRBJ2-7, with 7 nucleotides matching TRBD1. This CDR3 is 13 amino acids long. V lost 2 bases and J lost 2; bases outside the gene matches: 3. CDR1 is GTSNPN and CDR2 is SVGIG in the germline V gene (reference sequence). The CDR3 DNA reads as TGTGCCTGGAGTCTTCAGGGGGCCTACGAGCAGTACTTC. Protein: CAWSLQGAYEQYF.

Note on this clone: Other DNA sequences in this specimen translate into the identical CDR3. The genes are TRBV5-1 and TRBJ1-4, with TRBD1 as a possible D gene (5 bases). V lost 0 bases, J lost 0 bases, and 6 bases lay in between. CDR1 is SGHRS and CDR2 is YFSETQ in the germline V gene. This CDR3 spans 15 amino acids. CDR3 amino acids: CASSLAGATNEKLFF. The CDR3 DNA reads as TGCGCCAGCAGCTTGGCGGGGGCAACTAATGAAAAACTGTTTTTT.

Note on this clone: Other nucleotide sequences from this sample produce the same CDR3. The rearrangement joins TRBV7-9 to TRBJ1-1; 10 positions match TRBD1. Germline CDR1 and CDR2: SEHNR and FQNEAQ (reference sequence). After removal of 0 bases from V and 5 bases from J, the junction contained 3 bases not matched to a gene. The CDR3 runs 15 residues. The CDR3 DNA reads as TGTGCCAGCAGCTTAGCAGGACAGGGGGGGACTGAAGCTTTCTTT. Its protein product is CASSLAGQGGTEAFF.

The rearrangement links TRBV5-5 to TRBJ2-5; 11 bases line up with TRBD1. Germline CDR1 and CDR2: SGHKS and YYEKEE (reference sequence). The V segment lost 4 bases and the J segment 5 bases; nucleotides outside the gene matches: 7. The CDR3 length is 15 residues. CDR3 sequence (DNA): TGTGCCAGCAGCCCGAGGACAGGGGGCGGGGAGACCCAGTACTTC. It translates to CASSPRTGGGETQYF.

The chain combines TRBV5-1 with TRBJ1-4, with 7 bases matching TRBD1. V shed 5 bases, J shed 2 bases, and the junction held 6 bases outside the gene matches. This CDR3 region has 15 residues. CDR1 SGHRS and CDR2 YFSETQ come from the germline V gene. The CDR3 loop reads CASSEGQSTNEKLFF. The CDR3 DNA sequence: TGCGCCAGCAGTGAGGGACAGTCCACTAATGAAAAACTGTTTTTT.

The V call is TRBV7-6, the J call TRBJ1-3, with D hard to call. CDR3 length: 15 amino acids. V lost 4 bases and J 1 base, leaving 11 bases between the germline ends. Germline V CDR1 and CDR2: SGHVS, FNYEAQ. DNA of the CDR3: TGTGCCAGCAGCTCCGGTTGGGCGTCTGGAAACACCATATATTTT. It encodes CASSSGWASGNTIYF. Drawing the rest from reference TRBV7-6 and TRBJ1-3, the complete variable domain is GAGVSQSPRYKVTKRGQDVALRCDPISGHVSLYWYRQALGQGPEFLTYFNYEAQQDKSGLPNDRFSAERPEGSISTLTIQRTEQRDSAMYRCASSSGWASGNTIYFGEGSWLTVV.

This chain joins TRBV5-6 and TRBJ1-5; 7 bases line up with TRBD1. CDR3 size: 16 residues. Germline-derived CDR1 and CDR2 are SGHDT and YYEEEE. J lost 6 bases, V lost 0 bases, and 9 bases had no gene match. The CDR3 DNA sequence: TGTGCCAGCAGCTTGGGGTTTGGGCAGGGGGGTCAGCCCCAGCATTTT. It codes for CASSLGFGQGGQPQHF.

A word on this clone: The sample carries other DNA sequences with the same CDR3. The CDR3 DNA is TGCGCCAGCAGCTTGAGGCAGGGGAACACTGAAGCTTTCTTT. It translates to CASSLRQGNTEAFF. The J gene is TRBJ1-1, the V gene TRBV5-1; D is perhaps TRBD1 (5 bases). CDR3 length equals 14 residues. V was cut by 1 base and J by 1 base, with 8 bases left in between. Germline V gives CDR1 SGHRS, CDR2 YFSETQ.

The genes are TRBV28 and TRBJ2-7; maybe TRBD2 (6 bases). V gave up 8 bases and J gave up 0 bases, with 11 bases separating them. From germline, CDR1 is MDHEN and CDR2 SYDVKM. CDR3 length equals 13 residues. The CDR3 coding sequence is TGTGCCAGCCGAGCGGGTAACTCCTACGAGCAGTACTTC. Translation gives CASRAGNSYEQYF.

A single count supports this clone. This rearrangement joins TRBV19 to TRBJ2-5, with TRBD1 identical over 10 bases. V trimming: 5 bases; J trimming: 4 bases; junction bases outside the gene matches: 4. Germline values: CDR1 LNHDA, CDR2 SQIVND (reference sequence). The CDR3 loop spans 14 amino acids. The CDR3 region has the DNA TGTGCCAGTAGTCCCCGGACAGGGGGAGAGACCCAGTACTTC. Residues: CASSPRTGGETQYF.